This T cell receptor (beta chain) appears in the sequencing data of a study of T cell responses to AZD1222 COVID-19 vaccine. General observations from the study: Donors were mostly white British, more females; clonal diversity possibly underestimated. Nearly half of spike-specific TCRs reportedly target variant regions that are unmutated in the B.1.351 and B.1.1.7 variants.

Worth noting for this clone: Its antigen is as yet unknown.

Sequenced by immunoSEQ multiplex PCR; TCRdb stores in-frame clones only, minus some. The table shows fewer than 120,000 clones, with under 95% occurring only once. Specimen: peripheral blood, collected on day 0 of AZD1222 vaccination. The TCR was taken from an adult in good health.

The CDR3, as DNA: TGTGCCAGCAGCTCTAGCGGGGTGAACACCGGGGAGCTGTTTTTT. Its translation: CASSSSGVNTGELFF. The rearrangement uses TRBV11-2 and TRBJ2-2; 9 nucleotides align to TRBD2. V dropped 4 bases and J dropped 1; count of bases not matched to a gene: 1. The CDR3 loop spans 15 amino acids. Germline CDR1 SGHAT, CDR2 FQNNGV.